This TCR beta chain was recorded in a study of OX40 agonist ivuxolimab in advanced cancers. Study context: Treatment received earlier with anti-PD-1, anti-PD-L1 or anti-CTLA-4 agents was allowed, and more than 30% had some.

There are 15 residues in the CDR3. With V trimmed by 1 base and J by 5 bases, 7 bases remained unmatched. Germline-derived CDR1 and CDR2 are SEHNR and FQNEAQ (reference sequence). Patients were excluded for autoimmune disease history or systemic immunosuppression. Data came from immunoSEQ multiplex PCR; TCRdb stores just in-frame clones and leaves some out. The table shows about 62,000 clones, with 88% occurring only once. Findings of the study overall: CD4+ and CD8+ T cells in blood underwent clonal expansion by week 6 at 0.1 to 3.0 mg/kg. Partial responders receiving 0.1-3.0 mg/kg showed among the lowest clonal expansion.

A note on this clone: Its target is unknown.

The sequencing used CD4+ or CD8+ T cells sorted from blood, collected in a trial of the OX40 agonist ivuxolimab. The chain couples TRBV7-9 to TRBJ2-7; 8 bases line up with TRBD2. This TCR was sampled from an adult with an advanced solid tumor such as melanoma, head and neck, liver or kidney cancer. CDR3 sequence (DNA): TGTGCCAGCAGCTTAGACTTCGGGAGGGCCGACGAGCAGTACTTC. As protein: CASSLDFGRADEQYF.